The T cell receptor (beta chain) described here comes from a study of molecular identifiers for immune sequencing clone quantification. The sample holds many counts of this clonotype. From the PCR reads, TCRdb called clonotypes with MiXCR, one entry per CDR3 protein. The table shows fewer than 75,000 distinct CDR3 sequences, with under 20% occurring only once. CDR1 MGHDK and CDR2 SYGVNS come from the germline V gene. This CDR3 has 19 residues. Unmatched junction bases numbered 17, after V lost 2 bases and J lost 3 bases. V gene TRBV25-1 combines with J gene TRBJ2-7, with 9 nucleotides matching TRBD2. The sequenced sample was naive CD8+ T cells from blood, with Jurkat cell RNA spiked in. Subset noted: FACS-sorted CD8+CD4-CCR7+CD45RA+ naive T cells. The TCR comes from a human donor in good health. Some libraries in this study had Jurkat cell RNA spiked in. The CDR3 region has the DNA TGTGCCAGCAGTGAAGATTTGGGCGGGAGGGTCCCCGCCCACTACGAGCAGTACTTC. Its protein is CASSEDLGGRVPAHYEQYF.